These 19 T cell receptor beta chains came from one sample sequenced in a study of blood T cell repertoires in COVID-19. Method: immunoSEQ multiplex PCR; TCRdb's copy keeps in-frame clones and lacks some. The sample holds 350,000 to 500,000 clones; roughly 88% are singletons and the top ten take less than 1.5%. The specimen sequenced was PBMCs or T cells enriched from blood (not recorded which). The receptors come from a woman aged 18-30 years who had been exposed to COVID-19.

V gene TRBV7-9 combines with J gene TRBJ1-1; D may be TRBD1 (5 bases). CDR1 is SEHNR, CDR2 FQNEAQ, per germline (reference sequence). V lost 1 base, J lost 0 bases, and 9 bases lay in between. CDR3 size: 15 residues. The CDR3 is CASSLEVGVNTEAFF. The CDR3 bases are TGTGCCAGCAGCTTAGAGGTAGGGGTGAACACTGAAGCTTTCTTT.

The J gene is TRBJ1-1, the V gene TRBV7-9; TRBD1 is a possible D gene (6 bases). Trimming cost V 5 bases and J 0 bases, with 13 bases left between them. The germline V gene encodes CDR1 SEHNR and CDR2 FQNEAQ (reference sequence). This CDR3 spans 15 amino acids. The CDR3 loop reads CASSLTGVMNTEAFF. CDR3 DNA sequence: TGTGCCAGCAGCCTGACAGGAGTTATGAACACTGAAGCTTTCTTT.

The CDR3 DNA is TGTGCCAGCTCACCGACTAGCGGTTACGAGCAGTACTTC. This gives the protein CASSPTSGYEQYF. This chain joins TRBV18 and TRBJ2-7; TRBD2 matches 9 bases. There are 13 residues in the CDR3. Per germline, CDR1 KGHSH and CDR2 LQKENI. The V and J ends lost 3 bases and 4 bases, in that order; junction bases with no gene match: 1.

This rearrangement joins TRBV4-3 to TRBJ2-7; tentative D call: TRBD2 (6 bases). Per the germline V gene, CDR1 is LGHNA and CDR2 is YSLEER. There are 14 residues in the CDR3. Trimming removed 0 bases from V and 6 bases from J, with 12 bases in between. CDR3 sequence (DNA): TGCGCCAGCAGCCAAGATCCGGTGGGGGGCGAGCAGTACTTC. It translates to CASSQDPVGGEQYF.

Written as DNA, the CDR3 is TGTGCCTGGAGTGTACAGGGGTATGGCTACACCTTC. Encoded protein: CAWSVQGYGYTF. The chain combines TRBV30 with TRBJ1-2; 7 bases agree with TRBD1. The CDR3 has 12 amino acids. Germline lookup yields CDR1 GTSNPN and CDR2 SVGIG (reference sequence). The ends lost 0 bases at V and 5 bases at J; junction bases unmatched: 0.

The chain joins TRBV10-2 to TRBJ1-1; no reliable D call. CDR1 is WSHSY, CDR2 SAAADI, per germline. V dropped 6 bases and J dropped 8 bases, with 10 bases sitting between them. The CDR3 covers 11 residues. CDR3 nucleotide sequence: TGCGCCAGCAGGTCGGGAGAGGAAGCTTTCTTT. This encodes CASRSGEEAFF.

The V call is TRBV5-1, the J call TRBJ2-7; D perhaps matches TRBD2 (6 bases). CDR1 is SGHRS, CDR2 YFSETQ, per germline. Deletions cut 3 bases from V and 1 base from J, with 11 bases between. The CDR3 spans 14 residues. CDR3: CASSWGDRSYEQYF. In DNA, the CDR3 is TGCGCCAGCAGCTGGGGGGACCGATCCTACGAGCAGTACTTC.

The chain combines TRBV5-1 with TRBJ2-7; 8 bases agree with TRBD2. The CDR3 runs to 17 residues. V was pared by 4 bases and J by 0 bases, with 12 bases of the junction left unmatched. In germline, CDR1 is SGHRS, CDR2 YFSETQ. Here the CDR3 DNA reads TGCGCCAGCAGCCTACCCGCCTCGGGGGGGCCCTCCTACGAGCAGTACTTC. This sequence encodes CASSLPASGGPSYEQYF. Full variable domain (rest looked up from reference TRBV5-1 and TRBJ2-7): KAGVTQTPRYLIKTRGQQVTLSCSPISGHRSVSWYQQTPGQGLQFLFEYFSETQRNKGNFPGRFSGRQFSNSRSEMNVSTLELGDSALYLCASSLPASGGPSYEQYFGPGTRLTVT.

The rearrangement joins TRBV27 to TRBJ2-3; no clear D gene. This CDR3 spans 11 amino acids. The germline V and J ends were trimmed by 10 bases and 6 bases, with 11 bases remaining between them. Germline CDR1 reads MNHEY; CDR2 reads SMNVEV (reference sequence). Here the CDR3 DNA reads TGTGCCATTACACCCAGGGATACGCAGTATTTT. Translation gives CAITPRDTQYF.

This clone was found a few times. The chain uses TRBV14 and TRBJ2-7; D ambiguous. Germline V CDR1 and CDR2: SGHDN, FVKESK. Trimming cost V 0 bases and J 4 bases, with 7 bases left between them. The CDR3 runs to 13 residues. Here the CDR3 reads CASSQDTAYEQYF. The DNA for the CDR3 is TGTGCCAGCAGCCAAGACACAGCTTACGAGCAGTACTTC.

This clone was picked up one time. The chain is built from TRBV29-1 and TRBJ1-2; 11 bases agree with TRBD1. This CDR3 is 12 amino acids long. CDR1 is SQVTM and CDR2 is ANQGSEA in the germline V gene. Losses at the gene ends were 7 bases for V and 7 bases for J; bases not matched to a gene: 5. CDR3: CSARGTGGGYTF. The CDR3 DNA is TGCAGCGCCAGGGGGACAGGGGGTGGCTACACCTTC.

J is TRBJ2-7 and V is TRBV27; D unresolved. CDR3 length: 10 amino acids. V lost 7 bases to trimming and J lost 4 bases, with 5 bases between them. Germline CDR1 is MNHEY and CDR2 is SMNVEV (reference sequence). CDR3 amino acids: CASTLYEQYF. The CDR3 DNA reads TGTGCCAGCACCCTATACGAGCAGTACTTC.

V and J are TRBV27 and TRBJ1-2; the match to TRBD1 covers 9 bases. Germline trimming cut 5 bases from V and 4 bases from J; bases unmatched to any gene: 5. Germline-derived CDR1 and CDR2 are MNHEY and SMNVEV (reference sequence). The CDR3 is 14 amino acids. The CDR3 reads CASSAGQGTYGYTF. The CDR3 bases are TGTGCCAGCAGTGCGGGACAGGGAACCTATGGCTACACCTTC.

The rearrangement links TRBV4-3 to TRBJ1-5, with D possibly TRBD1 on 6 matching bases. Germline CDR1 is LGHNA and CDR2 is YSLEER. The V end lost 0 bases, the J end lost 0 bases, and 24 bases lay between the germline ends. The CDR3 runs 21 residues. The CDR3 loop reads CASSQERLTGGASPSNQPQHF. CDR3 nucleotides: TGCGCCAGCAGCCAAGAGAGGCTAACGGGGGGCGCGTCCCCTAGCAATCAGCCCCAGCATTTT.

V usage is TRBV19 and J usage is TRBJ2-2; 12 nucleotides line up with TRBD2. CDR3 length: 17 residues. V was clipped by 6 bases and J by 4 bases; unmatched bases: 9. The germline V gene encodes CDR1 LNHDA and CDR2 SQIVND (reference sequence). DNA of the CDR3: TGTGCCAGTAGCCCGACTAGCGGGGGCGATAGCACCGGGGAGCTGTTTTTT. The encoded protein is CASSPTSGGDSTGELFF. The full variable domain, with the rest looked up from reference TRBV19 and TRBJ2-2, is DGGITQSPKYLFRKEGQNVTLSCEQNLNHDAMYWYRQDPGQGLRLIYYSQIVNDFQKGDIAEGYSVSREKKESFPLTVTSAQKNPTAFYLCASSPTSGGDSTGELFFGEGSRLTVL.

The chain joins TRBV7-2 to TRBJ2-5, with TRBD2 matching 8 bases. Germline CDR1 reads SGHTA; CDR2 reads FQGNSA. V dropped 5 bases and J dropped 2; count of bases not matched to a gene: 4. The CDR3 is 14 amino acids. This CDR3 reads CASSPGRAQETQYF. The CDR3 nucleotides are TGTGCCAGCAGCCCCGGGAGGGCTCAAGAGACCCAGTACTTC.

This clone was counted a few times. The gene calls are TRBV4-3 and TRBJ1-6, with 11 bases fitting TRBD1. Germline lookup yields CDR1 LGHNA and CDR2 YSLEER. Trimming took 0 bases from V and 10 from J; bases not matched to a gene: 5. There are 16 residues in the CDR3. The CDR3 reads CASSQDRTGGSSPLHF. The CDR3 coding sequence is TGCGCCAGCAGCCAAGATAGGACAGGGGGCTCGTCACCCCTCCACTTT.

This sequence joins TRBV28 and TRBJ1-5; TRBD1 aligns across 9 bases. V was pared by 7 bases and J by 5 bases, with 12 bases of the junction left unmatched. Germline V gene data show CDR1 as MDHEN and CDR2 as SYDVKM. The CDR3 has 16 amino acids. Written as DNA, the CDR3 is TGTGCCAGCACCATAGGGGGCGGGACAGGGTATCAGCCCCAGCATTTT. This codes for CASTIGGGTGYQPQHF. Full variable domain (rest looked up from reference TRBV28 and TRBJ1-5): DVKVTQSSRYLVKRTGEKVFLECVQDMDHENMFWYRQDPGLGLRLIYFSYDVKMKEKGDIPEGYSVSREKKERFSLILESASTNQTSMYLCASTIGGGTGYQPQHFGDGTRLSIL.

Worth noting for this clone: The same CDR3 arises from other DNA sequences in this sample as well. This CDR3 reads CASSLKGQSSGYTF. The CDR3 coding sequence is TGTGCCAGCAGCTTAAAGGGACAGAGTTCTGGCTACACCTTC. V is TRBV7-8 and J is TRBJ1-2, with 7 bases matching TRBD1. Unmatched junction bases numbered 7, after V lost 2 bases and J lost 7 bases. The CDR3 extends over 14 amino acids. The germline V gene has CDR1 SGHVS and CDR2 FQNEAQ.